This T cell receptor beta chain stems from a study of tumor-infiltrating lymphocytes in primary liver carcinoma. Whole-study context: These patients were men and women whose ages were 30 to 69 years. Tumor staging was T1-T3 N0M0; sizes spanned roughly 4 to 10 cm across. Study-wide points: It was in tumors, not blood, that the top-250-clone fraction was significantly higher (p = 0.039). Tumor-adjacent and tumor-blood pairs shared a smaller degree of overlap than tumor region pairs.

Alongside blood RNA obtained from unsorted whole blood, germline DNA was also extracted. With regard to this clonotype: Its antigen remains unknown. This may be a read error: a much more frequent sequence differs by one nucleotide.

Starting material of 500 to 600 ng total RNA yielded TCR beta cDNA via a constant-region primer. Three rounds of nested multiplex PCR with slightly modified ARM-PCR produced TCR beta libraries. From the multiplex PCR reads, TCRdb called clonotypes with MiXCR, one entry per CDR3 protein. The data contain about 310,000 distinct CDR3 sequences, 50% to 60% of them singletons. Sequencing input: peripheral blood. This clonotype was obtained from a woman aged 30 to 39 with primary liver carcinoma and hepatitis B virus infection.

The CDR3 nucleotides are TGTGCCACAACCCCCACAGGGATTAGCACAGATACGCAGTATTTT. Protein product: CATTPTGISTDTQYF. The rearrangement uses TRBV6-5 and TRBJ2-3; D perhaps matches TRBD1 (6 bases). This CDR3 is 15 amino acids long. V was shortened by 10 bases and J by 0 bases, with 17 bases between the two germline ends. CDR1 is MNHEY, CDR2 SVGAGI, per germline.